The TCR beta chain under discussion was sequenced for a study of T cell responses to AZD1222 COVID-19 vaccine. Across the whole study: Recipients boosted at about 4 weeks or about 12 weeks are pooled.

The CDR3 totals 16 residues. V gave up 1 base and J gave up 4 bases; unmatched junction bases: 8. In germline, CDR1 is SGHTA, CDR2 FQGNSA. This table comes from immunoSEQ multiplex PCR, and its TCRdb copy is limited to in-frame clones, with some not included. The sample consists of under 150,000 clones, 80% to 90% of them appearing once. About this clone itself: Its antigen remains unidentified.

Study outcomes and limitations: Spike-specific TCR depth and breadth grew after two AZD1222 doses. Among vaccine-associated CD4 TCRs, coverage spanned spike, with dominance at 160-218 and 743-854. Mostly white British, mostly female donors; authors suggested clonal diversity may be underestimated.

The specimen was peripheral blood, collected on day 0 of AZD1222 vaccination. The V gene is TRBV7-2, the J gene TRBJ2-5; TRBD1 agrees at 8 bases. The receptor's source is an adult in good health. CDR3 sequence reads: CASSLEPWTGRETQYF. CDR3 nucleotides: TGTGCCAGCAGCTTAGAACCCTGGACAGGGCGAGAGACCCAGTACTTC.